These 5 T cell receptor beta chains originate from one sample sequenced in a study of T cells in Graves' hyperthyroidism and ophthalmopathy. The source material, RNA transcripts, was used to amplify TCR beta CDR3 regions. The HTBI primer set was used in a first-round RT-PCR of the TCR CDR3. TCRdb re-derived calls from the multiplex PCR reads in MiXCR, one entry per CDR3 protein. Among some 440,000 distinct CDR3 sequences listed, 15% to 19% were seen once. Sequences were obtained from blood. The origin of the receptors is a woman aged 18-35 years with Graves' hyperthyroidism.

The chain uses TRBV20-1 and TRBJ1-3; the D is unclear. The CDR3 is made up of 12 amino acids. The germline V gene encodes CDR1 DFQATT and CDR2 SNEGSKA (reference sequence). Trimming left V 3 bases short and J 4 bases short, with 7 bases between. CDR3 coding DNA: TGCAGTGCTAGGGACGTGGGAAACACCATATATTTT. Encoded protein: CSARDVGNTIYF.

The table lists this clonotype with a few counts. V gene TRBV19 combines with J gene TRBJ2-4; 10 bases are a match to TRBD1. Germline CDR1 LNHDA, CDR2 SQIVND (reference sequence). The CDR3 runs 18 residues. The J segment lost 0 bases and the V segment lost 5 bases, leaving 10 bases of the junction unmatched. Here the CDR3 DNA reads TGTGCCAGTAGTGCCGGGACAGGGGTCCCCCTAGCCAAAAACATTCAGTACTTC. Translated, it gives CASSAGTGVPLAKNIQYF.

This clonotype occurred a few times. This sequence joins TRBV5-5 and TRBJ1-5; D unresolved. The CDR3 has 16 residues. Germline V gives CDR1 SGHKS, CDR2 YYEKEE (reference sequence). The V and J ends lost 2 bases and 2 bases respectively, with 14 bases between them. The CDR3 here is CASSLGTGQGNQPQHF. The CDR3, as DNA: TGTGCCAGCAGCTTAGGAACGGGTCAGGGCAATCAGCCCCAGCATTTT. The full variable domain, rest sourced from reference TRBV5-5 and TRBJ1-5, is DAGVTQSPTHLIKTRGQQVTLRCSPISGHKSVSWYQQVLGQGPQFIFQYYEKEERGRGNFPDRFSARQFPNYSSELNVNALLLGDSALYLCASSLGTGQGNQPQHFGDGTRLSIL.

V is TRBV10-3 and J is TRBJ1-2, with a tentative D call TRBD1 (6 bases). This CDR3 comprises 14 residues. Germline V lookup: CDR1 ENHRY, CDR2 SYGVKD. The V end lost 10 bases, the J end lost 4 bases, and 19 bases lay between the germline ends. The CDR3 DNA follows: TGTGCCACCCAAAACACGGCGGGGGCCTATGGCTACACCTTC. It yields the protein CATQNTAGAYGYTF.

This clonotype was observed a few times. The chain has TRBV7-9 and TRBJ1-5; D gene uncertain. The CDR3 runs to 12 residues. Trimming removed 5 bases at V and 7 bases at J, with 9 bases between. Germline V lookup: CDR1 SEHNR, CDR2 FQNEAQ (reference sequence). The CDR3 DNA reads as TGTGCCAGCAGCGCTCCCTGGCAGCCCCAGCATTTT. Its protein is CASSAPWQPQHF.